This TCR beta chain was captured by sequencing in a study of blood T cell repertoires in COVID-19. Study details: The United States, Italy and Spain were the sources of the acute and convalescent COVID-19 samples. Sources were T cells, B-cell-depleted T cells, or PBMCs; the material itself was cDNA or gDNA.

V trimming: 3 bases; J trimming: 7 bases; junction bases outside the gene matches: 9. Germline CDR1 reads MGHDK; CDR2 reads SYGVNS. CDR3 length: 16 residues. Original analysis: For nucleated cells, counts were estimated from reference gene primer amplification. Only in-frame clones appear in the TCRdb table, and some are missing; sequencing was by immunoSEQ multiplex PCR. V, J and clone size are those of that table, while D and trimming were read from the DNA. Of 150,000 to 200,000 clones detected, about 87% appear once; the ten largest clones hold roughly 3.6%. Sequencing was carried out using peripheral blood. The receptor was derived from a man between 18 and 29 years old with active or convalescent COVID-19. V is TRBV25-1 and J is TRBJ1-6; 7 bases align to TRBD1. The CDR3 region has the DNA TGTGCCAGCAGTGACCCCCAAGGGGGCTGGAATTCACCCCTCCACTTT. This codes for CASSDPQGGWNSPLHF.